One T cell receptor (beta chain) is described in this entry. Its antigen is not known. The data were taken from a study of CXCR3-negative and CXCR3-positive naive CD8 T cells. UMI-labeled TRB cDNA libraries were prepared by 5' RACE. TCRdb re-analyzed the 5' RACE reads; it lists each CDR3 protein once, without DNA. The sample has around 80,000 distinct CDR3 sequences. Study-wide results and limits: Comparison of naive cells showed more hydrophobic TRB CDR3s in CXCR3-positive than in CXCR3-negative naive cells.

CDR1 and CDR2 (germline): DFQATT, SNEGSKA (reference sequence). The CDR3 is 13 amino acids. Sequencing was performed on naive CXCR3+ CD8+ T cells from blood. Sample subset: CD45RO-CCR7+CD27+CD95- naive CD8+ T cells expressing CXCR3 (TNR3+). This TCR was sampled from a human donor in good health. Some clones in this sample may be carry-over from other donors' samples. The chain links TRBV20-1 to TRBJ2-7; TCRdb returns TRBD1, unconfirmable since there is no DNA. This chain's CDR3 is CSATPVQVYEQYF.